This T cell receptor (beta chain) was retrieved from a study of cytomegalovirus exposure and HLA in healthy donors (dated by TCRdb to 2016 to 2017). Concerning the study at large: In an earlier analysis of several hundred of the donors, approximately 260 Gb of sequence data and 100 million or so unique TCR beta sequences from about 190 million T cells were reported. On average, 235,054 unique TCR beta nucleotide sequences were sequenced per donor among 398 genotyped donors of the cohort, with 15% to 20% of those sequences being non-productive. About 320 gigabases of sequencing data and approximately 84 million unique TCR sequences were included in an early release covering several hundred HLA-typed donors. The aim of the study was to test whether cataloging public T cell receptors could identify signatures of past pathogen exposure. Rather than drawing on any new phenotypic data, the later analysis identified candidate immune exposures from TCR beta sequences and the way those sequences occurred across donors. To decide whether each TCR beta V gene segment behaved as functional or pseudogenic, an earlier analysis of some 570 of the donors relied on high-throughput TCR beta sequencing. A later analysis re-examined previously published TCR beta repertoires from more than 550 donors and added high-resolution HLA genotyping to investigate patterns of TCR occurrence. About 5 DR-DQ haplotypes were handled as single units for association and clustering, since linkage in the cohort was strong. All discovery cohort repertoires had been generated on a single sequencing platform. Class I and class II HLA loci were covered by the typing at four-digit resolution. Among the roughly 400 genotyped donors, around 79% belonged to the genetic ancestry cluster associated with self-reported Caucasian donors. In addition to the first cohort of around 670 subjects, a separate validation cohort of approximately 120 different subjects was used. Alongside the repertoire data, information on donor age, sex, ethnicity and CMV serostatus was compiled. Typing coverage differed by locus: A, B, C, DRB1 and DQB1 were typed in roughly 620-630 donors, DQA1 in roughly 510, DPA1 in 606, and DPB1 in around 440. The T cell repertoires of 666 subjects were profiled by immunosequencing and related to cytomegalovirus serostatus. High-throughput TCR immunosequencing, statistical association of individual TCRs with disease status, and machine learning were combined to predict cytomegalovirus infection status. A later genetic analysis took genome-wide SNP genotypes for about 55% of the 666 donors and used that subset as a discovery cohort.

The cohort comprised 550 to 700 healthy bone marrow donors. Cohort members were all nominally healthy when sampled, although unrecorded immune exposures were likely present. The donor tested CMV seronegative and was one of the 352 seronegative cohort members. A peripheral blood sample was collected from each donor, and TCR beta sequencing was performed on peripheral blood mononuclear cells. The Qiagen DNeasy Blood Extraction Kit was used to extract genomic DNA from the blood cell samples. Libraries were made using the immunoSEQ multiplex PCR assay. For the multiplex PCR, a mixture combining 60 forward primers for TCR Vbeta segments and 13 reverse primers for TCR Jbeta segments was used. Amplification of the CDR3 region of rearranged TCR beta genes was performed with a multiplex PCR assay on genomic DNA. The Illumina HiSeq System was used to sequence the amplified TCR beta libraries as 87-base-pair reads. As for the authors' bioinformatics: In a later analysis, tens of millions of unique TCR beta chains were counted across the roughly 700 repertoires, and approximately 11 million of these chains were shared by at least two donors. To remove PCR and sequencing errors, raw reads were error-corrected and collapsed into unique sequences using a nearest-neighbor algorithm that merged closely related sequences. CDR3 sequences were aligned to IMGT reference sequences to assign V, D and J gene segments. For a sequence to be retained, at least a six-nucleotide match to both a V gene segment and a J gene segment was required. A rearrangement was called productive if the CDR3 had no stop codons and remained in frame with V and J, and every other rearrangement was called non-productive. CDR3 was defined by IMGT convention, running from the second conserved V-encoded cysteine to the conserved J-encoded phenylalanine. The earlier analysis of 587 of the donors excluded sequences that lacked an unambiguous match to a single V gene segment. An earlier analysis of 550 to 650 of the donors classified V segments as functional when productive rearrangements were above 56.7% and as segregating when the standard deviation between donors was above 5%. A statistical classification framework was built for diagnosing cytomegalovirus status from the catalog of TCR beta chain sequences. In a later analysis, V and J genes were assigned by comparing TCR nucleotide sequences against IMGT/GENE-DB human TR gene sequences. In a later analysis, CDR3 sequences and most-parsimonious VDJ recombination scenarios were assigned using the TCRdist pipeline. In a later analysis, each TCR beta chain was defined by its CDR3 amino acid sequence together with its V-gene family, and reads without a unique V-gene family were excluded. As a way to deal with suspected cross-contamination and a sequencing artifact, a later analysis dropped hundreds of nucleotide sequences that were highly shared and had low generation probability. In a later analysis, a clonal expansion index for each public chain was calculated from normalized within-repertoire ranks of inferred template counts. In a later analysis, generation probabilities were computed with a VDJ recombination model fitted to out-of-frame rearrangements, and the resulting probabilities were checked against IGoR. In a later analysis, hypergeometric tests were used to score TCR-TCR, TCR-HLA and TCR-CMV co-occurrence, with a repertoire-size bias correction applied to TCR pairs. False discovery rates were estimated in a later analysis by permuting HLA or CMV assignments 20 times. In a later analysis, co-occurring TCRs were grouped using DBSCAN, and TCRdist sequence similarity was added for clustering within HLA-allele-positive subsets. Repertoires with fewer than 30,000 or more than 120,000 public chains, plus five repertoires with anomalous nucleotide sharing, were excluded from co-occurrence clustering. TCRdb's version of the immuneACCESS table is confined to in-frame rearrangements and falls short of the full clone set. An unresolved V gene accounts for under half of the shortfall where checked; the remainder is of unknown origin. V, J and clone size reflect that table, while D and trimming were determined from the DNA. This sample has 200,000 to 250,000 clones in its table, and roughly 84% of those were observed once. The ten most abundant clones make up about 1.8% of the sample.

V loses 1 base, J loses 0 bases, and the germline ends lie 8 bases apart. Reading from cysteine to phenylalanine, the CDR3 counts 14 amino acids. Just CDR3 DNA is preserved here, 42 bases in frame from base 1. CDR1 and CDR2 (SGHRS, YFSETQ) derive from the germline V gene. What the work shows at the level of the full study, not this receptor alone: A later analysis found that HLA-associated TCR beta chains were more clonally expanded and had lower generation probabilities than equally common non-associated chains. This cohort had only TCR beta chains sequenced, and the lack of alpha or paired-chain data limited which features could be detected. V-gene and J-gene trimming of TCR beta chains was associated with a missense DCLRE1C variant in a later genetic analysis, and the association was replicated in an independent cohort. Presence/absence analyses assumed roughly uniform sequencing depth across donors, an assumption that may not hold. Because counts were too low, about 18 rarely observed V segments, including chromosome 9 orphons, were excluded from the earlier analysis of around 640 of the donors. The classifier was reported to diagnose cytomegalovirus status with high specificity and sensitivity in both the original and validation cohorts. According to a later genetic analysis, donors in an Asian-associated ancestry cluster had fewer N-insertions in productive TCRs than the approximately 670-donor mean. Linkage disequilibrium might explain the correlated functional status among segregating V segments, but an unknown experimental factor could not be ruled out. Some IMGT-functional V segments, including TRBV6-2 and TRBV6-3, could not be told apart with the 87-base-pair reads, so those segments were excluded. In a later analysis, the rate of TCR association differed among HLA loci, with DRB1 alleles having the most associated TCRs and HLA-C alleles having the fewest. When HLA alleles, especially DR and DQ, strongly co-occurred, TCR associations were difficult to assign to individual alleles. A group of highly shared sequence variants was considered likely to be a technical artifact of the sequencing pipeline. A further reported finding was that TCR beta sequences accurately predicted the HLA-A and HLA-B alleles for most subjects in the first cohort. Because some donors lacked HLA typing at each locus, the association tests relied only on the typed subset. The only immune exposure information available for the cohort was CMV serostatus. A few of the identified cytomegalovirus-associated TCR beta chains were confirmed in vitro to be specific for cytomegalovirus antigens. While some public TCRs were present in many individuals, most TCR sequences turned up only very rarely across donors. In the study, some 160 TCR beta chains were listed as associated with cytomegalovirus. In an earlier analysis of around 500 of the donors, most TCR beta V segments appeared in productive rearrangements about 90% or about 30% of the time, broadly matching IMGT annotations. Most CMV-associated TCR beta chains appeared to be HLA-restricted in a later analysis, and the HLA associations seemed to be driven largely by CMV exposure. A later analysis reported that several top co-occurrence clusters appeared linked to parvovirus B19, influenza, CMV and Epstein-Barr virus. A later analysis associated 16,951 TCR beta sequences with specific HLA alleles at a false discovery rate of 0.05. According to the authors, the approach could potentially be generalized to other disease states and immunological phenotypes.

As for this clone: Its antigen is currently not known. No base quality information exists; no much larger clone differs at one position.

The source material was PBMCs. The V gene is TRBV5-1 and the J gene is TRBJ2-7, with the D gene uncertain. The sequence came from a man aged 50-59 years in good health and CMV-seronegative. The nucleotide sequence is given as TGCGCCAGCAGCTTGAGCGTCTACTCCTACGAGCAGTACTTC. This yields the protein CASSLSVYSYEQYF.